Listed here is a single T cell receptor (beta chain). The data originate from a study of blood T cell repertoires in COVID-19. Study-wide background: COVID-19 samples, acute and convalescent, were from the United States, Italy and Spain.

The CDR3 loop spans 14 amino acids. Germline V CDR1 and CDR2: MDHEN, SYDVKM. V lost 5 bases and J 2 bases, leaving 11 bases between the germline ends. Sequenced by immunoSEQ multiplex PCR; TCRdb stores in-frame clones only, minus some. The table includes tens of thousands of clones, 70% to 90% detected once. The chain recombines TRBV28 with TRBJ2-3; tentatively, D is TRBD1 (5 bases). The source is a man older than 75 with active or convalescent COVID-19. Input material: peripheral blood. CDR3 DNA: TGTGCCAGCAGTAGGGGCTTAATCACAGATACGCAGTATTTT. Translated: CASSRGLITDTQYF.